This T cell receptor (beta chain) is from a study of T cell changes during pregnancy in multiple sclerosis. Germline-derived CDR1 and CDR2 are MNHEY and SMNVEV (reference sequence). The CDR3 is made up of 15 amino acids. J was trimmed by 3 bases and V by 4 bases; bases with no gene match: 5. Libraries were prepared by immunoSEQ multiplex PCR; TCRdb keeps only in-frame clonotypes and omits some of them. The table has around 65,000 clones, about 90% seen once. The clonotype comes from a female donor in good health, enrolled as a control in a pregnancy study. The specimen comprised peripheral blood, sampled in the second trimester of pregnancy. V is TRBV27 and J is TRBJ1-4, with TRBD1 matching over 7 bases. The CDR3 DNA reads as TGTGCCAGCAGTTCTCGGGACAGACCTAATGAAAAACTGTTTTTT. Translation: CASSSRDRPNEKLFF.